A single sample is the source of the 14 T cell receptor beta chains below, sequenced in a study of blood T cell repertoires in COVID-19 (dated by TCRdb to about 2020). To prepare the library, the immunoSEQ multiplex PCR assay was applied. TCRdb took over this immuneACCESS table, retaining in-frame rearrangements with V and J assigned. Such tables are incomplete; in checked studies, under half of the missing clones stem from an unresolved V gene, and the remainder is unexplained. The sample includes 130,000 to 150,000 clones, with more than 75% observed a single time. 4% to 4.5% of the sample lies in the top ten. Source material: peripheral blood. The receptor set was obtained from a woman aged 40 to 50 with acute or convalescent COVID-19.

The chain recombines TRBV7-9 with TRBJ2-2, with D unclear. This CDR3 is built from 12 residues. Germline-derived CDR1 and CDR2 are SEHNR and FQNEAQ (reference sequence). Between the trimmed V and J ends, which lost 6 bases and 3 bases, there was a span of 5 bases. The CDR3 region is CASRSYTGELFF. Here the CDR3 DNA reads TGTGCCAGCAGGTCATACACCGGGGAGCTGTTTTTT.

The chain combines TRBV5-5 with TRBJ2-6; no firm D call. This CDR3 spans 16 amino acids. The V gene lost 0 bases and the J gene lost 4 bases, with 11 bases spanning the gap. The germline V gene has CDR1 SGHKS and CDR2 YYEKEE (reference sequence). DNA for the CDR3: TGTGCCAGCAGCTTGGAAGAACCAGGCGGGGCCAACGTCCTGACTTTC. Amino acid sequence: CASSLEEPGGANVLTF.

This sequence joins TRBV11-3 and TRBJ2-6; 7 bases agree with TRBD1. The V and J ends lost 1 base and 13 bases, in that order; junction bases with no gene match: 1. Germline values: CDR1 SGHNT, CDR2 YENEEA. The CDR3 consists of 12 residues. CDR3 DNA: TGTGCCAGCAGCTTAGCACAGGGGGTCCTGACTTTC. Residues: CASSLAQGVLTF. Together with reference TRBV11-3 and TRBJ2-6, the CDR3 gives the full variable domain: EAGVVQSPRYKIIEKKQPVAFWCNPISGHNTLYWYLQNLGQGPELLIRYENEEAVDDSQLPKDRFSAERLKGVDSTLKIQPAELGDSAVYLCASSLAQGVLTFGAGSRLTVL.

The J gene is TRBJ2-3, the V gene TRBV11-2; 9 positions match TRBD2. The germline V gene encodes CDR1 SGHAT and CDR2 FQNNGV. With 5 bases clipped from V and 2 bases from J, the junction kept 5 bases outside the gene matches. The CDR3 loop spans 15 amino acids. In DNA form, the CDR3 reads TGTGCCAGCAGCCACCTAGCGGGGTCCACAGATACGCAGTATTTT. This gives the protein CASSHLAGSTDTQYF.

This clone appeared a single time. This sequence joins TRBV11-2 and TRBJ2-4; TRBD2 agrees at 7 bases. The germline CDR1 and CDR2 sequences are SGHAT and FQNNGV. This CDR3 has 20 amino acids. Trimming removed 0 bases from V and 1 base from J; junction bases left unmatched: 15. The CDR3 coding sequence is TGTGCCAGCAGCTTAGATGGGAGCGGGGCTAAAACTTTTGCCAAAAACATTCAGTACTTC. Encoded protein: CASSLDGSGAKTFAKNIQYF.

This rearrangement joins TRBV28 to TRBJ1-5; 7 nucleotides align to TRBD1. V lost 2 bases to trimming and J lost 5 bases; unmatched junction nucleotides: 9. The CDR3 totals 16 residues. Germline-derived CDR1 and CDR2 are MDHEN and SYDVKM. DNA of the CDR3: TGTGCCAGCAGTTTAAGAGATTACAGGGGTGATCAGCCCCAGCATTTT. Its translation is CASSLRDYRGDQPQHF.

This clone was found once. The chain employs TRBV7-3 and TRBJ2-2; D uncertain. V was pared by 1 base and J by 2 bases, with 2 bases between. Germline CDR1 reads SGHTA; CDR2 reads FQGTGA. The CDR3 totals 13 residues. As DNA, the CDR3 is TGTGCCAGCAGCTTAATAAACACCGGGGAGCTGTTTTTT. Translated: CASSLINTGELFF.

This clone occurred a few times. V gene TRBV6-5 combines with J gene TRBJ2-1; 7 bases align to TRBD1. The CDR3 covers 14 residues. Trimming at V came to 2 bases and at J to 5 bases, leaving 3 bases not matched to a gene. Germline lookup yields CDR1 MNHEY and CDR2 SVGAGI. For the CDR3, the DNA is TGTGCCAGCAGTTACGGGACAGTAAACAATGAGCAGTTCTTC. Amino acid sequence: CASSYGTVNNEQFF.

This clone was picked up one time. J is TRBJ1-2 and V is TRBV12-3 or TRBV12-4, with TRBD1 matching over 7 bases. This CDR3 has 13 residues. Trimming removed 3 bases from V and 5 bases from J; junction bases left unmatched: 3. The CDR3 protein is CASSLAGGYGYTF. The CDR3, as DNA: TGTGCCAGCAGTTTGGCAGGGGGTTATGGCTACACCTTC.

V and J are TRBV28 and TRBJ2-5; D is possibly TRBD2 (6 bases). Germline CDR1 reads MDHEN; CDR2 reads SYDVKM. V gave up 1 base and J gave up 5 bases, with 14 bases separating them. The CDR3 covers 15 residues. CDR3 protein: CASSLLQLAQETQYF. DNA of the CDR3: TGTGCCAGCAGTTTATTACAACTAGCTCAGGAGACCCAGTACTTC. The variable domain in full, completed from reference TRBV28 and TRBJ2-5, reads DVKVTQSSRYLVKRTGEKVFLECVQDMDHENMFWYRQDPGLGLRLIYFSYDVKMKEKGDIPEGYSVSREKKERFSLILESASTNQTSMYLCASSLLQLAQETQYFGPGTRLLVL.

The chain combines TRBV4-3 with TRBJ1-1; TRBD1 agrees at 9 bases. CDR1 LGHNA and CDR2 YSLEER come from the germline V gene. Trimming cost V 2 bases and J 9 bases; bases outside gene matches: 1. The CDR3 extends over 12 amino acids. CDR3 in amino acids: CASSQNRGQAFF. CDR3 DNA sequence: TGCGCCAGCAGCCAAAACAGGGGGCAAGCTTTCTTT.

The rearrangement links TRBV24-1 to TRBJ2-5; TRBD2 matches 11 bases. V lost 4 bases to trimming and J lost 3 bases; unmatched junction nucleotides: 3. Germline V lookup: CDR1 KGHDR, CDR2 SFDVKD. The CDR3 contains 15 residues. CDR3 in amino acids: CATSEGTSGKETQYF. The CDR3 nucleotides are TGTGCCACCAGTGAGGGGACTAGCGGTAAAGAGACCCAGTACTTC.

The sample holds a few counts of this clone. The gene calls are TRBV7-2 and TRBJ1-1, with 9 bases lining up with TRBD1. J gave up 7 bases and V 4 bases, and 7 bases lay outside the gene matches. The CDR3 is 14 residues long. The V gene's germline CDR1 is SGHTA and CDR2 FQGNSA. As DNA, the CDR3 is TGTGCCAGCAGCTATACCCCGGGACAGGGTGAAGCTTTCTTT. Translation: CASSYTPGQGEAFF. Full variable domain (outside the CDR3, taken from reference TRBV7-2 and TRBJ1-1): GAGVSQSPSNKVTEKGKDVELRCDPISGHTALYWYRQSLGQGLEFLIYFQGNSAPDKSGLPSDRFSAERTGGSVSTLTIQRTQQEDSAVYLCASSYTPGQGEAFFGQGTRLTVV.

This clone turned up a few times. V and J are TRBV24-1 and TRBJ1-2; maybe TRBD1 (5 bases). The CDR3 loop spans 14 amino acids. Trimming pared 6 bases from V and 8 bases from J, leaving 18 bases between. CDR1 and CDR2 (germline): KGHDR, SFDVKD. The CDR3 reads CATSLAQGLGGYTF. CDR3 nucleotides: TGTGCCACCAGTCTAGCGCAGGGATTAGGCGGCTACACCTTC.